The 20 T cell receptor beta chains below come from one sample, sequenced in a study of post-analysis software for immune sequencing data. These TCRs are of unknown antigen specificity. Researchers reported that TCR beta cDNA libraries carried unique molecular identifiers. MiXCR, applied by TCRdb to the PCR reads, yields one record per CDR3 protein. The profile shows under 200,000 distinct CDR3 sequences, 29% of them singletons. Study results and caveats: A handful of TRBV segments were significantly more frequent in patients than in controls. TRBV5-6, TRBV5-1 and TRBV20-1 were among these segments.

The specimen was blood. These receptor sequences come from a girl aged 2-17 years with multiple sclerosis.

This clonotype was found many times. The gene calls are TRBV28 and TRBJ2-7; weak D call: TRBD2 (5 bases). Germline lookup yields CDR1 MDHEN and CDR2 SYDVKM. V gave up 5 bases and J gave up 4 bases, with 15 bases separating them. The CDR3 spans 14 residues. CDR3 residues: CASSVGRYRYEQYF. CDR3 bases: TGTGCCAGCAGTGTGGGGAGATATCGGTACGAGCAGTACTTC.

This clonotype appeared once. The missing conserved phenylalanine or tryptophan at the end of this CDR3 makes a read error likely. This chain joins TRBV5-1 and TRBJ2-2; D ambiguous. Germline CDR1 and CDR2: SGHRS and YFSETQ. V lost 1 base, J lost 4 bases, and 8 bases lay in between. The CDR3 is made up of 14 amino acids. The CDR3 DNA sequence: TGCGCCAGCAGCTTGTTTCCGAGCACCGGGGAGCTGTTTTGT. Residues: CASSLFPSTGELFC.

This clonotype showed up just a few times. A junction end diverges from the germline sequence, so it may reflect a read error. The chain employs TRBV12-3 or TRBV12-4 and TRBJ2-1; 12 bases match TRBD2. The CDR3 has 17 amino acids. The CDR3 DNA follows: TGTGCCAGCAGTCTAGCGGGGGGGCCCCTCTCCTACAATGAGCAGTTCTTC. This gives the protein CASSLAGGPLSYNEQFF.

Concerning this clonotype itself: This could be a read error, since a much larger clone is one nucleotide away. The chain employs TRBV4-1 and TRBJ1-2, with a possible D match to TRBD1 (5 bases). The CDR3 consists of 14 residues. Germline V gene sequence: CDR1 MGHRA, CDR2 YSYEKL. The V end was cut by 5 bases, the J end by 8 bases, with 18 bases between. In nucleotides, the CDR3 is TGCGCCAGCAGCTCAACAGGTGGGTCGGGAGGCTACACCTTC. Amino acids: CASSSTGGSGGYTF.

This CDR3 reads CAWKGYNEQYF. The DNA of the CDR3 is TGTGCCTGGAAAGGGTACAATGAGCAGTACTTC. This sequence joins TRBV30 and TRBJ2-1; no firm D call. The J call may be wrong; the DNA end is better matched by TRBJ2-7. CDR1 and CDR2 (germline): GTSNPN, SVGIG (reference sequence). This CDR3 is 11 amino acids long.

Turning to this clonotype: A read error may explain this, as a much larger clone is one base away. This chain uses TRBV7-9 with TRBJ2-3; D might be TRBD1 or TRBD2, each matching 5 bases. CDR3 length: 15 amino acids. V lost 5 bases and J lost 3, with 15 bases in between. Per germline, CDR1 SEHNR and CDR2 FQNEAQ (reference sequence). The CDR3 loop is CASSDVRGVTDTQYF. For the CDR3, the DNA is TGTGCCAGCAGCGACGTTCGGGGCGTGACAGATACGCAGTATTTT.

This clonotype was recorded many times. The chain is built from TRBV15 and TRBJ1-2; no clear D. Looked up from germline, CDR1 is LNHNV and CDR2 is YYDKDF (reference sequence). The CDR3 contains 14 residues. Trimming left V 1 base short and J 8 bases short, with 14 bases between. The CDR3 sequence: CATSRGNTPAGYTF. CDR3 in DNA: TGTGCCACCAGCAGAGGCAACACTCCAGCGGGCTACACCTTC.

CDR3 DNA sequence: TGTGCCAGCAGCCCGAGATCCTGGACAGGGGACGAAGATACGCAGTATTTT. Residues: CASSPRSWTGDEDTQYF. The chain uses TRBV5-6 and TRBJ2-3, with 9 bases fitting TRBD1. V shed 4 bases and J 5 bases; nucleotides not matched to a gene: 14. Germline V lookup: CDR1 SGHDT, CDR2 YYEEEE. The CDR3 totals 17 residues.

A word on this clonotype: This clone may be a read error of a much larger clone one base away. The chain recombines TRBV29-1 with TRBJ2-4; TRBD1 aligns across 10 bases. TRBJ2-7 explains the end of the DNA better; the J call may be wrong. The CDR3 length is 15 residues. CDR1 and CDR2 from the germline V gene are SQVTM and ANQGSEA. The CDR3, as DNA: TGCAGCGTGGGACCCGGACAGGGGGTGACCCACGAGCAGTACTTC. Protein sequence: CSVGPGQGVTHEQYF.

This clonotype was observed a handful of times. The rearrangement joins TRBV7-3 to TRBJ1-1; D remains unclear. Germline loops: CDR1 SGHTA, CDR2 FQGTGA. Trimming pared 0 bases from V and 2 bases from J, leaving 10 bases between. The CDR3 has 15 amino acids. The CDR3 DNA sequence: TGTGCCAGCAGCTTAACTCCACTAGGAAACACTGAAGCTTTCTTT. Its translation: CASSLTPLGNTEAFF.

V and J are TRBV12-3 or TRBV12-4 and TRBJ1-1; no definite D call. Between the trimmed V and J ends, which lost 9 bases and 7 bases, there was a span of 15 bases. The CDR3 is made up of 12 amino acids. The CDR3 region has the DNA TGTGCCAGTAGCCCCACGAGGGTTGAAGCTTTCTTT. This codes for CASSPTRVEAFF.

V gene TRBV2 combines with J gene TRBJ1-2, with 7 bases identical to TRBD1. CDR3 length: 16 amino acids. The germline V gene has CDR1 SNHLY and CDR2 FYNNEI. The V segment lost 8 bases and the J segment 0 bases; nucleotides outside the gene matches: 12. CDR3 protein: CASPLAGGRANYGYTF. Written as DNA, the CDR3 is TGTGCCAGCCCTCTGGCAGGGGGGAGAGCTAACTATGGCTACACCTTC.

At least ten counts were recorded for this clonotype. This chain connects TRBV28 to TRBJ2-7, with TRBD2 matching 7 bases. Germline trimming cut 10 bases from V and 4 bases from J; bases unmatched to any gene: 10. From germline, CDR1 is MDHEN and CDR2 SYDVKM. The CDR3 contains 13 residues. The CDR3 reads CATSLGGGYEQYF. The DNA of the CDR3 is TGTGCCACGTCCCTGGGGGGAGGGTACGAGCAGTACTTC.

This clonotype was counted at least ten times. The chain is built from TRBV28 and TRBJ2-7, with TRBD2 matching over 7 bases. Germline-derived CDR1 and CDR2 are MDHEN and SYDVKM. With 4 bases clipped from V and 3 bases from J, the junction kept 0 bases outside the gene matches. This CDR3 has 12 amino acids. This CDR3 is CASSWGGYEQYF. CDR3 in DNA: TGTGCCAGCAGTTGGGGGGGCTACGAGCAGTACTTC.

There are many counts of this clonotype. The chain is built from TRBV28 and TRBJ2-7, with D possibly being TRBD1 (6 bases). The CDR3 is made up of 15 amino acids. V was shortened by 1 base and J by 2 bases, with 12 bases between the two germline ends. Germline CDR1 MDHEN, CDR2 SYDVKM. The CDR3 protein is CASSLSDRYTYEQYF. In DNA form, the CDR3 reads TGTGCCAGCAGTTTATCTGACAGGTACACCTACGAGCAGTACTTC.

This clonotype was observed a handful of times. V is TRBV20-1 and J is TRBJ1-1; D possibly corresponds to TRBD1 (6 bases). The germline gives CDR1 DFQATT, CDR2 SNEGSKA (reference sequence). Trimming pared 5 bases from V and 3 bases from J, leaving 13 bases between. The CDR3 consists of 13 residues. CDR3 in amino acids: CSAGPGADTEAFF. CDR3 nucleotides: TGCAGTGCTGGGCCGGGGGCAGACACTGAAGCTTTCTTT.

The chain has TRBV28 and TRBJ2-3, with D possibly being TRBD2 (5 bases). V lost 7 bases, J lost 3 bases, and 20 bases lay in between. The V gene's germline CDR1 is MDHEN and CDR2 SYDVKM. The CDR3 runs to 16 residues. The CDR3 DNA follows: TGTGCCAGCAAGGGCGGAGGCTTGAGGGCTACAGATACGCAGTATTTT. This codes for CASKGGGLRATDTQYF.

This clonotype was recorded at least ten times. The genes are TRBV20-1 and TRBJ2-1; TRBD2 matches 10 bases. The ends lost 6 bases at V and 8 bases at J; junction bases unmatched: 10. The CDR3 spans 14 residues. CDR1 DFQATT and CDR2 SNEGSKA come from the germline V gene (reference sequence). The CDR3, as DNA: TGCAGTGCCTCTCCTAGCGGGAGACGGTATGAGCAGTTCTTC. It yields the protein CSASPSGRRYEQFF.

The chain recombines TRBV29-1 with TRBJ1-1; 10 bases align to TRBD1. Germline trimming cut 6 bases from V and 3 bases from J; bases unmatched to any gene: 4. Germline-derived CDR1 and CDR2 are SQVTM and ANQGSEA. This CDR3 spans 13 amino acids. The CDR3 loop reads CSVPGTGDTEAFF. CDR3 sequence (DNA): TGCAGCGTCCCCGGGACAGGGGACACTGAAGCTTTCTTT.

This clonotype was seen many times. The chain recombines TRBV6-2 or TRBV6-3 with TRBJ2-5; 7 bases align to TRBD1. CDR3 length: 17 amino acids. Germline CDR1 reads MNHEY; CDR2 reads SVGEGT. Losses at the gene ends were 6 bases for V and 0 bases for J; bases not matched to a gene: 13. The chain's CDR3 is CASSRLRDRHNQETQYF. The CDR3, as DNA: TGTGCCAGCAGCCGCCTCCGGGACAGACACAACCAAGAGACCCAGTACTTC.